Listed below are T cell receptor beta chains from one sample, sequenced in a study of cytomegalovirus exposure and HLA in healthy donors. Profiled with immunoSEQ multiplex PCR; TCRdb holds only in-frame clones, not every one. Its listing shows some 60,000 clones. The specimen sequenced was PBMCs. Receptor source: a male donor in good health and CMV-seronegative. Both conserved end residues are part of each CDR3. The D gene is left open where the match is weak.

CDR3nt: TGTGCCAGCAGCTTAGGAGGCGCTAGCGGGAGGCGTGGGGAGCAGTACTTC; CDR3aa: CASSLGGASGRRGEQYF; j_gene: TRBJ2-7; d_gene: TRBD2; v_gene: TRBV11-2
CDR3nt: TGTGCCAGCAGCTTAGCGGGGGGGCTGGTCGATGAGCAGTTCTTC; CDR3aa: CASSLAGGLVDEQFF; j_gene: TRBJ2-1; d_gene: TRBD2; v_gene: TRBV5-6
CDR3nt: TGTGCCAGCGCGATACAGGGGGCCCCTGGACAAGAGACCCAGTACTTC; CDR3aa: CASAIQGAPGQETQYF; j_gene: TRBJ2-5; d_gene: TRBD1; v_gene: TRBV28
CDR3nt: TGTGCCAGCAGCTTACAGGGGACGAATGAAAAACTGTTTTTT; CDR3aa: CASSLQGTNEKLFF; j_gene: TRBJ1-4; d_gene: TRBD1; v_gene: TRBV5-4
CDR3nt: TGTGCCAGCAGCTGGGGGGTCGGGGGGCTGGAAACCAAAAACATTCAGTACTTC; CDR3aa: CASSWGVGGLETKNIQYF; j_gene: TRBJ2-4; d_gene: NA; v_gene: TRBV5-4
CDR3nt: TGTGCCAGCATCTACGCGACTGAAGCTTTCTTT; CDR3aa: CASIYATEAFF; j_gene: TRBJ1-1; d_gene: NA; v_gene: TRBV2
CDR3nt: TGTGCCAGCAGTTTGACAGGGCGCACTGAAGCTTTCTTT; CDR3aa: CASSLTGRTEAFF; j_gene: TRBJ1-1; d_gene: TRBD1; v_gene: TRBV6-1
CDR3nt: TGTGCCAGCAGTGAAGCGCGGGCTGCGGCGGATGAGCAGTTCTTC; CDR3aa: CASSEARAAADEQFF; j_gene: TRBJ2-1; d_gene: NA; v_gene: TRBV2
CDR3nt: TGTGCCTGGAGTGTACCTCCCGAAACAGGGAACACTGAAGCTTTCTTT; CDR3aa: CAWSVPPETGNTEAFF; j_gene: TRBJ1-1; d_gene: NA; v_gene: TRBV30
CDR3nt: TGTGCCAGCAGTGAAGCCAACAGGGGCTACGAGCAGTACTTC; CDR3aa: CASSEANRGYEQYF; j_gene: TRBJ2-7; d_gene: TRBD1; v_gene: TRBV6-1
CDR3nt: TGTGCCAGCAGCTTACGTTCCCAGGGGGCGCCCGGCTACACCTTC; CDR3aa: CASSLRSQGAPGYTF; j_gene: TRBJ1-2; d_gene: TRBD1; v_gene: TRBV7-8
CDR3nt: TGTGCCAGTAAGGGGACAGGCGCTTACGAGCAGTACTTC; CDR3aa: CASKGTGAYEQYF; j_gene: TRBJ2-7; d_gene: TRBD1; v_gene: TRBV19
CDR3nt: TGCGCCAGCAGCCTTGGACAGGAAAGATCACCCCTACACTTT; CDR3aa: CASSLGQERSPLHF; j_gene: TRBJ1-6; d_gene: TRBD1; v_gene: TRBV5-1
CDR3nt: TGTGCCAGCAGGGGACTAGAGAACGAGCAGTACTTC; CDR3aa: CASRGLENEQYF; j_gene: TRBJ2-7; d_gene: TRBD2; v_gene: TRBV28
CDR3nt: TGTGCCAGCAGCGTAGGGCAGGGGGTTAATGAGCAGTTCTTC; CDR3aa: CASSVGQGVNEQFF; j_gene: TRBJ2-1; d_gene: TRBD1; v_gene: TRBV9
CDR3nt: TGTGCCAGCAATGCGTGGGGGAGGTCCAACTCTGGGGCCAACGTCCTGACTTTC; CDR3aa: CASNAWGRSNSGANVLTF; j_gene: TRBJ2-6; d_gene: NA; v_gene: TRBV19
CDR3nt: TGCGCCAGCAGCTTGAATCTCCCAGGGGAGGGTGAGCAGTTCTTC; CDR3aa: CASSLNLPGEGEQFF; j_gene: TRBJ2-1; d_gene: NA; v_gene: TRBV5-1
CDR3nt: TGTGCCAGCTCACAACTAGCAGGGACAGGGGTCGGCAATGAGCAGTTCTTC; CDR3aa: CASSQLAGTGVGNEQFF; j_gene: TRBJ2-1; d_gene: TRBD1; v_gene: TRBV18
CDR3nt: TGCGCCAGCAGCACCGCCGGGACTGGGATGAACACTGAAGCTTTCTTT; CDR3aa: CASSTAGTGMNTEAFF; j_gene: TRBJ1-1; d_gene: NA; v_gene: TRBV5-1
CDR3nt: TGTGCCAGCAGCTTATCGCCCGACTCCTATTCACCCCTCCACTTT; CDR3aa: CASSLSPDSYSPLHF; j_gene: TRBJ1-6; d_gene: NA; v_gene: TRBV7-2
CDR3nt: TGTGCCAGCAGCTTCAGGGGGCGCGATGAGCAGTTCTTC; CDR3aa: CASSFRGRDEQFF; j_gene: TRBJ2-1; d_gene: TRBD1; v_gene: TRBV7-3
CDR3nt: TGTGCCAGCAGCCGGGGACTAGCGGGAGAGGGAAGGGCGCAGTATTTT; CDR3aa: CASSRGLAGEGRAQYF; j_gene: TRBJ2-3; d_gene: TRBD2; v_gene: TRBV4-2
CDR3nt: TGTGCCAGCAGCTCCGGACTGGACACTGAAGCTTTCTTT; CDR3aa: CASSSGLDTEAFF; j_gene: TRBJ1-1; d_gene: NA; v_gene: TRBV7-2
CDR3nt: TGCGCCAGCAGCGCCCTGACAGGGGAGAAGGCCCTCCACTTT; CDR3aa: CASSALTGEKALHF; j_gene: TRBJ1-6; d_gene: TRBD1; v_gene: TRBV5-1
CDR3nt: TGCGCCAGCAGCTTGGGTTCTCGGCGGGGGGACTTCGAGACCCAGTACTTC; CDR3aa: CASSLGSRRGDFETQYF; j_gene: TRBJ2-5; d_gene: TRBD2; v_gene: TRBV5-1
CDR3nt: TGTGCCTGGACGCGGTCGTCCCCAGATACGCAGTATTTT; CDR3aa: CAWTRSSPDTQYF; j_gene: TRBJ2-3; d_gene: NA; v_gene: TRBV30
CDR3nt: TGTGCCAGCAGGAGGACAGGGAACACTGAAGCTTTCTTT; CDR3aa: CASRRTGNTEAFF; j_gene: TRBJ1-1; d_gene: TRBD1; v_gene: TRBV6-4
CDR3nt: TGTGCCAGCACTGGGGCAAGCTCTGGAAACACCATATATTTT; CDR3aa: CASTGASSGNTIYF; j_gene: TRBJ1-3; d_gene: NA; v_gene: TRBV5-4
CDR3nt: TGTGCCAGTAGTACCGGGGGACAGGGGGCGATCTATGGCTACACCTTC; CDR3aa: CASSTGGQGAIYGYTF; j_gene: TRBJ1-2; d_gene: TRBD1; v_gene: TRBV19
CDR3nt: TGCGCCAGCAGAATCGGTACAGGAAGACGCTCTGGAAACACCATATATTTT; CDR3aa: CASRIGTGRRSGNTIYF; j_gene: TRBJ1-3; d_gene: NA; v_gene: TRBV4-3
CDR3nt: TGTGCCAGCAGCCGTGGACTGGGTCCAGAAAAGTCACCCCTCCACTTT; CDR3aa: CASSRGLGPEKSPLHF; j_gene: TRBJ1-6; d_gene: NA; v_gene: TRBV6-6
CDR3nt: TGTGCCAGCAGTTATAAATCGCAGCCCCAGCATTTT; CDR3aa: CASSYKSQPQHF; j_gene: TRBJ1-5; d_gene: NA; v_gene: TRBV6-6
CDR3nt: TGCAGCGTCGGGACTAGCGGGGGGGGCATCACCGGGGAGCTGTTTTTT; CDR3aa: CSVGTSGGGITGELFF; j_gene: TRBJ2-2; d_gene: TRBD2; v_gene: TRBV29-1
CDR3nt: TGCAGCGCTCCAACAGGGACGAACACCGGGGAGCTGTTTTTT; CDR3aa: CSAPTGTNTGELFF; j_gene: TRBJ2-2; d_gene: NA; v_gene: TRBV29-1
CDR3nt: TGTGCCAGCAGTTACTCTGACAGGGCCGCTGAAGCTTTCTTT; CDR3aa: CASSYSDRAAEAFF; j_gene: TRBJ1-1; d_gene: TRBD1; v_gene: TRBV6-5
CDR3nt: TGCGCCAGCAGCTTTGGGACTGCGGGTGAGCAGTTCTTC; CDR3aa: CASSFGTAGEQFF; j_gene: TRBJ2-1; d_gene: NA; v_gene: TRBV5-1
CDR3nt: TGTGCCAGCAGCCGGCAGGTCGCTGGCTACACCTTC; CDR3aa: CASSRQVAGYTF; j_gene: TRBJ1-2; d_gene: NA; v_gene: TRBV5-6
CDR3nt: TGTGCCAGCAGTATTACAGGGGGGGGAGGTCAGCCCCAGCATTTT; CDR3aa: CASSITGGGGQPQHF; j_gene: TRBJ1-5; d_gene: TRBD1; v_gene: TRBV27
CDR3nt: TGTGCCATCAGTGAGTCTGGTCAGGGGTTGGGGTCACCCCTCCACTTT; CDR3aa: CAISESGQGLGSPLHF; j_gene: TRBJ1-6; d_gene: NA; v_gene: TRBV10-3
CDR3nt: TGTGCCAGCTCACCAATCGACAGAGACTATGGCTACACCTTC; CDR3aa: CASSPIDRDYGYTF; j_gene: TRBJ1-2; d_gene: NA; v_gene: TRBV18